The rows below give T cell receptor beta chains drawn from one sample of a study of cytomegalovirus exposure and HLA in healthy donors. Assay used: immunoSEQ multiplex PCR; TCRdb lists only in-frame clones, some missing. The sample data list over 35,000 clones. The sample was PBMCs. The receptors stem from a woman in her thirties in good health and CMV-seronegative. The CDR3 runs from the conserved cysteine through the conserved F or W. The D gene is left open where the match is weak.

J | V | D | DNA | CDR3
TRBJ2-7 | TRBV18 | TRBD1 | TGTGCCAGCTCACCGGACAGGGACCAGTACTTC | CASSPDRDQYF
TRBJ2-7 | TRBV6-1 | - | TGTGCCAGCAGTCCCTTCTACGAGCAGTACTTC | CASSPFYEQYF
TRBJ2-5 | TRBV2 | - | TGTGCCAGCAGTGAGGGGGGGCGGGAGACCCAGTACTTC | CASSEGGRETQYF
TRBJ2-7 | TRBV2 | - | TGTGCCAGCACTCCAGGTCGTAGCTCCTACGAGCAGTACTTC | CASTPGRSSYEQYF
TRBJ1-2 | TRBV5-1 | TRBD1 | TGCGCCAGCAACCTGGGACAGGGATATGGCTACACCTTC | CASNLGQGYGYTF
TRBJ2-2 | TRBV7-8 | TRBD1 | TGTGCCAGCAGCCACCGGGACAGGCTTCTTTCTGCCGGGGAGCTGTTTTTT | CASSHRDRLLSAGELFF
TRBJ2-2 | TRBV4-3 | - | TGCGCCAGCAGCCACAGGCGGGACCGCACCGGGGAGCTGTTTTTT | CASSHRRDRTGELFF
TRBJ2-1 | TRBV6-1 | TRBD2 | TGTGCCAGCAGTGGGAACAGAGGACTAGCGGGAGTGTTCTATGAGCAGTTCTTC | CASSGNRGLAGVFYEQFF
TRBJ1-4 | TRBV7-9 | - | TGTGCCAGCAGCACGGACAGCGAAAAACTGTTTTTT | CASSTDSEKLFF
TRBJ2-1 | TRBV6-4 | TRBD2 | TGTGCCACTCAAAGGGACATAGCGGGAGACAATGAGCAGTTCTTC | CATQRDIAGDNEQFF
TRBJ2-5 | TRBV5-6 | - | TGTGCCAGCAGCTCGGGATCTTGGATGGAGACCCAGTACTTC | CASSSGSWMETQYF
TRBJ2-1 | TRBV5-4 | TRBD2 | TGTGCCAGCAGCTTGGCGGGACTAGCGGGAGTTAATGAGCAGTTCTTC | CASSLAGLAGVNEQFF
TRBJ2-7 | TRBV4-3 | - | TGCGCCAGCAGCCAAGGAAAGGGGAACTACGAGCAGTACTTC | CASSQGKGNYEQYF
TRBJ2-5 | TRBV5-1 | TRBD2 | TGCGCCAGCAGCCCGGGACTAGCGGGAACGTCGGAGACCCAGTACTTC | CASSPGLAGTSETQYF
TRBJ2-7 | TRBV6-1 | TRBD1 | TGTGCCGGGAAGACCGGGACAGCCTCCTACGAGCAGTACTTC | CAGKTGTASYEQYF
TRBJ2-7 | TRBV6-1 | - | TGTGCCGGAGCAGGGCAGGGGCCCCACGAGCAGTACTTC | CAGAGQGPHEQYF
TRBJ2-7 | TRBV5-8 | TRBD1 | TGTGCCAGCAGACTTTGGCGGGACAGGGGTTCCCGCCGGGTCGAGCAGTACTTC | CASRLWRDRGSRRVEQYF
TRBJ2-7 | TRBV7-2 | TRBD1 | TGTGCCAGCAGCTCGACGGGACAGGTGAGCTACGAGCAGTACTTC | CASSSTGQVSYEQYF
TRBJ2-2 | TRBV27 | TRBD2 | TGTGCCAGCAGTTTAAGGGCGGGAGGTAACACCGGGGAGCTGTTTTTT | CASSLRAGGNTGELFF
TRBJ2-7 | TRBV5-1 | - | TGCGCCAGCAGCTTCGGACTCGGGAGCTCCTACGAGCAGTACTTC | CASSFGLGSSYEQYF
TRBJ2-1 | TRBV11-1 | - | TGTGCCAGCAGCTTAGCGCGTGGGGGGACCTCCTACAATGAGCAGTTCTTC | CASSLARGGTSYNEQFF
TRBJ2-2 | TRBV7-7 | TRBD2 | TGTGCCAGCAGCCCGAGCGGGGCGAACACCGGGGAGCTGTTTTTT | CASSPSGANTGELFF
TRBJ2-1 | TRBV15 | TRBD1 | TGTGCCACCAGCAGTGAATCACCGGGACAGGTCGACAATGAGCAGTTCTTC | CATSSESPGQVDNEQFF
TRBJ2-1 | TRBV7-2 | - | TGTGCCAGCAGCTTAGAGTGGAGTAGCCGTGAGCAGTTCTTC | CASSLEWSSREQFF
TRBJ2-5 | TRBV7-3 | - | TGTGCCAGCAGCTTATCGGGAGAGACCCAGTACTTC | CASSLSGETQYF
TRBJ1-5 | TRBV18 | TRBD1 | TGTGCCAGCTCACCTTGGGACAGTCATAGCAATCAGCCCCAGCATTTT | CASSPWDSHSNQPQHF
TRBJ1-2 | TRBV5-1 | - | TGCGCCAGCAGCCTTGACAGCAATGGCTACACCTTC | CASSLDSNGYTF
TRBJ2-5 | TRBV7-9 | TRBD2 | TGTGCCAGCAGCTTCGGCGGGAGGGAGACCCAGTACTTC | CASSFGGRETQYF
TRBJ2-7 | TRBV7-9 | - | TGTGCCAGCAGCTTAGAGTTAAGGGGTAGATACGAGCAGTACTTC | CASSLELRGRYEQYF
TRBJ2-7 | TRBV6-6 | TRBD2 | TGTGCCAGCAGTCGGGGGACTAGCGGGAGGAATTACGAGCAGTACTTC | CASSRGTSGRNYEQYF
TRBJ2-7 | TRBV29-1 | TRBD1 | TGCAGCGTAATCCTTCGGGGGACAGGGGACTACGAGCAGTACTTC | CSVILRGTGDYEQYF
TRBJ2-1 | TRBV6-5 | TRBD2 | TGTGCCAGCAGATATGGACTAACGCGGGAGATTGAGTTCTTC | CASRYGLTREIEFF
TRBJ1-2 | TRBV19 | TRBD1 | TGTGCCAGTAGTCTGGCGGGACAGGGTTTTTACACCTTC | CASSLAGQGFYTF
TRBJ2-7 | TRBV4-1 | - | TGCGCCAGCAGCCAAGGTCTCCAGGTCCCTCCCGAGCAGTACTTC | CASSQGLQVPPEQYF
TRBJ1-1 | TRBV11-2 | TRBD1 | TGTGCCAGCAGCTTCGCAGGGGGTAGCGCTGAAGCTTTCTTT | CASSFAGGSAEAFF
TRBJ2-7 | TRBV20-1 | - | TGCAGTGCAGAACACTACGAGCAGTACTTC | CSAEHYEQYF
TRBJ2-1 | TRBV5-1 | TRBD2 | TGCGCCAGCAGCATCGCTAGCGGCCTGAGCTCCTACAATGAGCAGTTCTTC | CASSIASGLSSYNEQFF
TRBJ2-2 | TRBV6-1 | TRBD1 | TGTGCCAGCAGTGAAGTGGGACAGGGGTATGCCGGGGAGCTGTTTTTT | CASSEVGQGYAGELFF
TRBJ2-1 | TRBV4-1 | TRBD2 | TGCGCCAGCAGCCGCGAGGCTAGCGGGGGGAATGAGCAGTTCTTC | CASSREASGGNEQFF
TRBJ2-3 | TRBV7-6 | - | TGTGCCAGCAGCTTATTCGGAGGGGCTAGCACAGATACGCAGTATTTT | CASSLFGGASTDTQYF
TRBJ2-3 | TRBV4-2 | TRBD1 | TGTGCCAGCAGCCAAGGGGACAGGTCTAGCACAGATACGCAGTATTTT | CASSQGDRSSTDTQYF
TRBJ1-2 | TRBV13 | - | TGTGCCAGCAGCTCGTTAGGGGGGGGCGGGAATAACTATGGCTACACCTTC | CASSSLGGGGNNYGYTF
TRBJ2-2 | TRBV19 | - | TGTGCCAGTAGTGTTCCTCCCGGGGTCGGGGAGCTGTTTTTT | CASSVPPGVGELFF
TRBJ2-7 | TRBV7-9 | - | TGTGCCAGCAGGCCGCAGGGGTCCACCTACGAGCAGTACTTC | CASRPQGSTYEQYF
TRBJ2-7 | TRBV28 | - | TGTGCCAGCAGTTTGTGGGCTCTCTACGAGCAGTACTTC | CASSLWALYEQYF